The rows below give T cell receptor beta chains drawn from one sample of a study of OX40 agonist ivuxolimab in advanced cancers. Here immunoSEQ multiplex PCR was the method, and the copy in TCRdb shows in-frame clones only, minus some. The data show some 10,000 clones, roughly 78% seen once. This specimen was CD4+ or CD8+ T cells sorted from blood, taken in a trial of the OX40 agonist ivuxolimab. The receptors were sampled from an adult with an advanced solid tumor such as melanoma, head and neck, liver or kidney cancer. Each CDR3 is given with its conserved first and last residue. The D gene is left open where the match is weak. Clone size is given for some rows only: seen once, a few or many times, or a class if the clone is expanded.

V	D	J	size	DNA	CDR3
TRBV7-7	.	TRBJ2-6	.	TGTGCCAGCAGCTTAGCAGGCCAGGGCACTGGGGCCAACGTCCTGACTTTC	CASSLAGQGTGANVLTF
TRBV15	.	TRBJ1-3	.	TGTGCCACCAGCAGGTCCGGGGGCTTCGGTGGAAACACCATATATTTT	CATSRSGGFGGNTIYF
TRBV19	.	TRBJ2-7	.	TGTGCCAGTAGTGGACGGGACTTCTACGAGCAGTACTTC	CASSGRDFYEQYF
TRBV30	.	TRBJ2-1	.	TGTGCCTGGAAAGTCGGAGGCCTCTCCTACAATGAGCAGTTCTTC	CAWKVGGLSYNEQFF
TRBV29-1	.	TRBJ1-2	.	TGCAGCGTTGAGGTAACGGGGGGCGACTATGGCTACACCTTC	CSVEVTGGDYGYTF
TRBV7-9	.	TRBJ1-3	.	TGTGCCAGCAGTCTAGCTAGGGATCGGGGAAACACCATATATTTT	CASSLARDRGNTIYF
TRBV15	.	TRBJ2-6	.	TGTGCCACCAGCAACACCTGGACCGCCAGCTCTGGGGCCAACGTCCTGACTTTC	CATSNTWTASSGANVLTF
TRBV15	.	TRBJ2-7	.	TGTGCCACCAGCAAGGCATCTGGAATCTACGAGCAGTACTTC	CATSKASGIYEQYF
TRBV2	TRBD2	TRBJ2-7	.	TGTGCCAGCAAGGGGACTAACTACGAGCAGTACTTC	CASKGTNYEQYF
TRBV4-2	.	TRBJ1-5	.	TGTGCCAGCAGCCAAGGGCAGGCCCGCAATCAGCCCCAGCATTTT	CASSQGQARNQPQHF
TRBV19	.	TRBJ1-4	.	TGTGCCAGTAGTATCACAGAAAAACTGTTTTTT	CASSITEKLFF
TRBV13	TRBD1	TRBJ2-7	.	TGTGCCAGCAGTCCGACCGGGACAGGGGGCTGGTACGAGCAGTACTTC	CASSPTGTGGWYEQYF
TRBV6-6	.	TRBJ2-1	.	TGTGCCAGCAGACTAGCTAATGAGCAGTTCTTC	CASRLANEQFF
TRBV6-1	.	TRBJ2-7	.	TGTGCCAGCGAGGCAGGGAACTCCTACGAGCAGTACTTC	CASEAGNSYEQYF
TRBV9	.	TRBJ2-1	.	TGTGCCAGCAGCCCCCCGGGAACCTTCATTAACAATGAGCAGTTCTTC	CASSPPGTFINNEQFF
TRBV13	TRBD2	TRBJ2-7	.	TGTGCCAGCAGCACAACCGGGGGGGCCGGAGCCTACGAGCAGTACTTC	CASSTTGGAGAYEQYF
TRBV9	TRBD2	TRBJ2-3	.	TGTGCCAGCAGCGTAGCGGGGGGGCCTGGGGATACGCAGTATTTT	CASSVAGGPGDTQYF
TRBV28	.	TRBJ2-7	.	TGTGCCAGCAGTTTTCCTATTGGGTCCTACGAGCAGTACTTC	CASSFPIGSYEQYF
TRBV19	.	TRBJ2-7	few	TGTGCCAGTAGACCCAACCCGGACAGCGTTGGCGAGCAGTACTTC	CASRPNPDSVGEQYF
TRBV19	.	TRBJ1-1	.	TGTGCCAGTAGTATAAGTTCAGGATCTGAAGCTTTCTTT	CASSISSGSEAFF
TRBV7-2	.	TRBJ2-1	.	TGTGCCAGCAGCTTAGGCTCTAGCGTGCTCTTC	CASSLGSSVLF
TRBV4-1	TRBD2	TRBJ2-7	.	TGCGCCAGCAGCCAAGATACGTCAGGACTAGCGGACTACGAGCAGTACTTC	CASSQDTSGLADYEQYF
TRBV11-1	.	TRBJ2-1	.	TGTGCCAGTTCGAGGTTCTCCTACAATGAGCAGTTCTTC	CASSRFSYNEQFF
TRBV7-6	.	TRBJ2-2	.	TGTGCCAGCAGCCCCGGGGGAGGGGGCAACACCGGGGAGCTGTTTTTT	CASSPGGGGNTGELFF